The subject of this entry is one T cell receptor (beta chain). V lost 4 bases to trimming and J lost 3 bases, with 13 bases between them. The CDR3 runs 14 residues. Germline values: CDR1 MNHNY, CDR2 SVGAGI (reference sequence). This sample stems from a study of T cells and Merkel cell carcinoma outcomes. The protocol was immunoSEQ multiplex PCR, while the TCRdb copy is restricted to in-frame clones and leaves out a portion. The sample gives some 4,200 clones, 85% to 95% of which show up once; about 1.7% is in the top ten. J is TRBJ2-7 and V is TRBV6-6; D is unresolved. The specimen was tumor tissue from Merkel cell carcinoma. The origin of this receptor is a human donor with Merkel cell carcinoma. This chain's CDR3 is CASSSTERGYEQYF. Here the CDR3 DNA reads TGTGCCAGCAGTTCAACTGAGCGCGGCTACGAGCAGTACTTC.